The present T cell receptor (beta chain) was sequenced within a study of T cells after yellow fever vaccination. As TCR cDNA was made by 5'RACE template switching, a universal primer site and UMIs were added. TCRdb passed the 5' RACE reads through MiXCR, listing each CDR3 protein once. In the table there are about 52,000 distinct CDR3 sequences, 5% to 8.5% of which are singletons. General study results and limits: Only a minor proportion of clonotypes was detected across both CD4 and CD8 compartments. Most clones from primary vaccination resurfaced after the booster (96% CD4, 88% CD8).

There are a few counts of this clonotype. From germline, CDR1 is SGDLS and CDR2 YYNGEE. The CDR3 covers 16 residues. Trimming pared 0 bases from V and 5 bases from J, leaving 16 bases between. The material was CD8+ T cells not binding an NS4B(214-222) dextramer, sorted from PBMCs, obtained about 41 days after the first yellow fever vaccination. V is TRBV9 and J is TRBJ2-3; maybe TRBD1 (5 bases). This TCR was recovered from a man younger than 30 who received the YFV17D yellow fever vaccine. CDR3 DNA: TGTGCCAGCAGCGTAGCGTCAGGGATGGTAGAAGATACGCAGTATTTT. Translating gives CASSVASGMVEDTQYF.